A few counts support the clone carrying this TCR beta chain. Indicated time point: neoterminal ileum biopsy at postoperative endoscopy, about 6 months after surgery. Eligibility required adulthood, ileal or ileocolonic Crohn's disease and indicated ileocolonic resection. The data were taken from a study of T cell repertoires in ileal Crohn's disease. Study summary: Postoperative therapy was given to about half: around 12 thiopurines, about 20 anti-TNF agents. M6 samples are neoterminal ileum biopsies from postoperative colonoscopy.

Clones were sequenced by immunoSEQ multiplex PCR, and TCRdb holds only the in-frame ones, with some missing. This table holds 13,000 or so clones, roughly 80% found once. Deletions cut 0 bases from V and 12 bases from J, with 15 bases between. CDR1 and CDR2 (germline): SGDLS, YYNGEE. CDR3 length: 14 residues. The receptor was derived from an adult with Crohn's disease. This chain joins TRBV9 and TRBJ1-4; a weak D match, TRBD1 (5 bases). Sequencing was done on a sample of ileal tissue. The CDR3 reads CASSVAGTTEELFF. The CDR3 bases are TGTGCCAGCAGCGTAGCGGGGACTACCGAGGAACTGTTTTTT.